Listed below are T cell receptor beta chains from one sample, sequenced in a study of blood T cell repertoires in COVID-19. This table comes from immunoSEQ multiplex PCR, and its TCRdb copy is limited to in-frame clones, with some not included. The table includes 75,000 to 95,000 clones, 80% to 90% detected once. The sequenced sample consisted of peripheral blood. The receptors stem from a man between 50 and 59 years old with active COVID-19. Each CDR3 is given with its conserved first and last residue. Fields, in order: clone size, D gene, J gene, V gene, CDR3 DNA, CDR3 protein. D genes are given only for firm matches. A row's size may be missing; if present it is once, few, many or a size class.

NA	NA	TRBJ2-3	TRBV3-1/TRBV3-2	TGTGCCAGCAGCCATCTTCCAGGTAAACCCCAGTATTTT	CASSHLPGKPQYF
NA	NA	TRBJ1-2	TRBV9	TGTGCCAGCAGCGTATCGGGGGGCTATGGCTACACCTTC	CASSVSGGYGYTF
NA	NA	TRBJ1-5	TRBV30	TGTGCCTGGAGTGTACTCAGGGTGGGCCAGCCCCAGCATTTT	CAWSVLRVGQPQHF
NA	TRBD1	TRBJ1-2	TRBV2	TGTGCCAGCAGTAGACCCGGGACAGCGTCCGATAGAGGGTATGGCTACACCTTC	CASSRPGTASDRGYGYTF
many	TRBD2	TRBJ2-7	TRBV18	TGTGCCAGCTCCCACGGGGGGGGGTCCGAGCAGTACTTC	CASSHGGGSEQYF
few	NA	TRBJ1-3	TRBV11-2	TGTGCCAGCAGCTTCTGGACAGCCTACTCTGGAAACACCATATATTTT	CASSFWTAYSGNTIYF
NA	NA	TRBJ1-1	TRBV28	TGTGCCAGCAGTTTATTAAAGTTTGGCAGCGCAAACACTGAAGCTTTCTTT	CASSLLKFGSANTEAFF
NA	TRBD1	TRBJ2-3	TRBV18	TGTGCCAGCTCACCGCGGGACAGGGGCATCGCAGATACGCAGTATTTT	CASSPRDRGIADTQYF
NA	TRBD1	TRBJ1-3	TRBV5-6	TGTGCCAGCAGCACCTACAGGACAGGTACCTCTGGAAACACCATATATTTT	CASSTYRTGTSGNTIYF
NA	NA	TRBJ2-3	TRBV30	TGTGCCTGGAGTCTCACAGGGATCCCCGCAGATACGCAGTATTTT	CAWSLTGIPADTQYF
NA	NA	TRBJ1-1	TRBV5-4	TGTGCCAGCAGCTCTAACACTGAAGCTTTCTTT	CASSSNTEAFF
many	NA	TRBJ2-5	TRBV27	TGTGCCAGCAGTCCTCGGGACTTCCAAGAGACCCAGTACTTC	CASSPRDFQETQYF
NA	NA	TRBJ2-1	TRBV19	TGTGCCAGTACGGCGCGGTTGAGCTCCTACAATGAGCAGTTCTTC	CASTARLSSYNEQFF
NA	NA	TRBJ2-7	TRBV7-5	TGTGTCAGAACTGGGTTAGGGGGCGAAAATCCTTACTACGAGCAGTACTTC	CVRTGLGGENPYYEQYF
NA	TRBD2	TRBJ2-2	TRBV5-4	TGTGCCAGCAGCCAAGAGCGGGGGGCCTCAGGCACCGGGGAGCTGTTTTTT	CASSQERGASGTGELFF
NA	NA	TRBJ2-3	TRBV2	TGTGCCAGCAGTTCAGAGGGAAGCACAGATACGCAGTATTTT	CASSSEGSTDTQYF
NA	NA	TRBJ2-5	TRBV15	TGTGCCACCAGCAGACTGGGACTTCTCCAAGAGACCCAGTACTTC	CATSRLGLLQETQYF
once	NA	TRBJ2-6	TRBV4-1	TGCGCCAGCAGCCAAGAGGGGGGATCTGGGGCCAACGTCCTGACTTTC	CASSQEGGSGANVLTF
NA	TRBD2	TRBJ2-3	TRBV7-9	TGTGCCAGCAGCCCCCTAACTACCCGACTAGCTCCCACAGATACGCAGTATTTT	CASSPLTTRLAPTDTQYF
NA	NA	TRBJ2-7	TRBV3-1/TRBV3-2	TGTGCCAGCAGCCAAGAGGGCAGGTTCTCCTACGAGCAGTACTTC	CASSQEGRFSYEQYF
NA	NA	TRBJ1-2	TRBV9	TGTGCCAGCAGCGTAGGGACATCTGGCCGGGACTATGGCTACACCTTC	CASSVGTSGRDYGYTF
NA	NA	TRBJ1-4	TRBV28	TGTGCCAGCAGTTTAAACGGTAATAATGAAAAACTGTTTTTT	CASSLNGNNEKLFF
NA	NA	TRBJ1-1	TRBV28	TGTGCCAGCAGTTGGGGCAGCACAGGGAACACTGAAGCTTTCTTT	CASSWGSTGNTEAFF
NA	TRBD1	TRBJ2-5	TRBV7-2	TGTGCCAGCAGCCCGGGGGGACAGGGGGTCGAGACCCAGTACTTC	CASSPGGQGVETQYF
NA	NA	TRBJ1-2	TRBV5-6	TGTGCCAGCAGCCAGGACAGCCAGTATGGCTACACCTTC	CASSQDSQYGYTF
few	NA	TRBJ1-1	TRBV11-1	TGTGCCAGCAGCTTAGCACGCGGGGTCGGAGCTTTCTTT	CASSLARGVGAFF
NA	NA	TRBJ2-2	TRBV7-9	TGTGCCAGCAGCTTAGGTGCGGCCCCGAACACCGGGGAGCTGTTTTTT	CASSLGAAPNTGELFF
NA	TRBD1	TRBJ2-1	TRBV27	TGTGCCAGCAGTTTCGCTGGGACAGGGCGAACATCCTACAATGAGCAGTTCTTC	CASSFAGTGRTSYNEQFF
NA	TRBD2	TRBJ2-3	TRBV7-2	TGTGCCAGCAGCTTAGGTAGTAGCGGGGGCCGGCAGTATTTT	CASSLGSSGGRQYF
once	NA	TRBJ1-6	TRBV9	TGTGCCAGCAGCTCCATCCCAGGTTGGTCCAACTCCCGGACGTCCGGGGATTCACCCCTCCACTTT	CASSSIPGWSNSRTSGDSPLHF
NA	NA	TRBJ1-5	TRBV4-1	TGCGCCAGCAGCCAAGCTTCAGGGGGCAATCAGCCCCAGCATTTT	CASSQASGGNQPQHF